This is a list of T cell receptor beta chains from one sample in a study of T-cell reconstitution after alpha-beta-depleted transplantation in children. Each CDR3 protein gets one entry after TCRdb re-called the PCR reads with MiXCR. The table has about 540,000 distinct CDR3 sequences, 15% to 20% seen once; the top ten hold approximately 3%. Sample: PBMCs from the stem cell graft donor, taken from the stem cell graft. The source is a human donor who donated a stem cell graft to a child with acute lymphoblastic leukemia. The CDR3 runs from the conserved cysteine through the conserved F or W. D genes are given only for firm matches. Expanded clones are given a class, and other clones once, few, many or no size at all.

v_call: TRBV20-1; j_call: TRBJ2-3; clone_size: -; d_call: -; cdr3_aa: CSATPSRGDTQYF; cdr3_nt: TGCAGTGCTACCCCCAGCCGAGGAGATACGCAGTATTTT
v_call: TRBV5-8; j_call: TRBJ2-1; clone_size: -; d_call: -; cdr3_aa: CASSGPPGLHYNEQFF; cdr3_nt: TGTGCCAGCAGCGGGCCTCCGGGGCTACACTACAATGAGCAGTTCTTC
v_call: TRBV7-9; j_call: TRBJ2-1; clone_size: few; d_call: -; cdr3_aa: CASRARDEHNEQFF; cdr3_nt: TGTGCCAGCAGGGCCCGGGACGAACACAATGAGCAGTTCTTC
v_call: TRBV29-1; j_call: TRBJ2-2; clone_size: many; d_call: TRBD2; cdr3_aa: CSAKGLAGGNTGELFF; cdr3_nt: TGCAGCGCCAAGGGACTAGCGGGAGGGAACACCGGGGAGCTGTTTTTT
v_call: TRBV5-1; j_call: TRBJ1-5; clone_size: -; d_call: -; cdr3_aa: CASSLEGRGGRQPQHF; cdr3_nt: TGCGCCAGCAGCTTGGAGGGCAGGGGCGGGAGGCAGCCCCAGCATTTT
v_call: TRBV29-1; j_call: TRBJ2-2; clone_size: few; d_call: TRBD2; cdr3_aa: CSVSLAGVSTGELFF; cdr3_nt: TGCAGCGTTTCACTAGCGGGAGTCAGCACCGGGGAGCTGTTTTTT
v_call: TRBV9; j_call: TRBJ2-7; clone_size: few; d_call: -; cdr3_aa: CASSRAGLAEEEQYF; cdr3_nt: TGTGCCAGCAGCAGAGCCGGGCTAGCAGAGGAGGAGCAGTACTTC
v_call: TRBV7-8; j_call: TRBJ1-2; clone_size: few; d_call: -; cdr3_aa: CASSLGGFRDTLADGYTF; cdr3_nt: TGTGCCAGCAGCTTAGGGGGTTTTCGGGACACCCTAGCGGATGGCTACACCTTC
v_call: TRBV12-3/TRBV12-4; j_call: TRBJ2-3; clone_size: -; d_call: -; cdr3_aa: CASSSAQGRVWDTQYF; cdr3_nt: TGTGCCAGCAGTTCTGCCCAAGGGCGGGTTTGGGATACGCAGTATTTT
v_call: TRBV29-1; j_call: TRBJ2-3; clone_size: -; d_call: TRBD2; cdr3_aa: CSAGAGGSRTDTQYF; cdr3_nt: TGCAGCGCCGGGGCGGGGGGCTCTCGGACAGATACGCAGTATTTT
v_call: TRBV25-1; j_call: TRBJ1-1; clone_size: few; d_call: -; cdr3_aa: CASSEYPKDRMNTEAFF; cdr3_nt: TGTGCCAGCAGTGAATACCCAAAAGACAGGATGAACACTGAAGCTTTCTTT
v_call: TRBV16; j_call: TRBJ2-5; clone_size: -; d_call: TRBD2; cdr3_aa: CASSHLEGLLAGKQETQYF; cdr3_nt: TGTGCCAGCAGCCACCTCGAGGGTCTACTAGCGGGAAAACAAGAGACCCAGTACTTC
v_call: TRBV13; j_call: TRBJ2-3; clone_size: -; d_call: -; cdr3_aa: CASSSQPTGHLTDTQYF; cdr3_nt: TGTGCCAGCAGCTCCCAACCTACAGGGCACCTCACAGATACGCAGTATTTT
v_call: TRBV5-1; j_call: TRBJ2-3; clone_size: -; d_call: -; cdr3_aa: CASSSTGRDTQYF; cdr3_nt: TGCGCCAGCAGCTCAACAGGGAGGGATACGCAGTATTTT
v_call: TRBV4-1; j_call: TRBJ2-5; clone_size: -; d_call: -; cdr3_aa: CASSQGVGGQETQYF; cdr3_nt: TGCGCCAGCAGCCAAGGGGTCGGGGGACAGGAGACCCAGTACTTC
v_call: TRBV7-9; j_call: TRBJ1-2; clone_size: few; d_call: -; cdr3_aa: CASSSAGWRVDGYTF; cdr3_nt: TGTGCCAGCAGCAGCGCAGGGTGGAGGGTAGATGGCTACACCTTC
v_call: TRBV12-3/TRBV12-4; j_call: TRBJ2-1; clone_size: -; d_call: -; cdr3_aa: CASSLAGKGANEQFF; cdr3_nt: TGTGCCAGCAGTTTAGCGGGTAAGGGAGCCAATGAGCAGTTCTTC
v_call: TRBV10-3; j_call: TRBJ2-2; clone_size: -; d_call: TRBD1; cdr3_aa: CAISETRTGVGELFF; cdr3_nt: TGTGCCATCAGTGAGACAAGGACAGGGGTCGGGGAGCTGTTTTTT
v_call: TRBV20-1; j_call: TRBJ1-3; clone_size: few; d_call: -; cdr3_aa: CSASLGTPAGGNTIYF; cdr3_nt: TGCAGTGCTAGCCTCGGGACCCCGGCGGGGGGAAACACCATATATTTT
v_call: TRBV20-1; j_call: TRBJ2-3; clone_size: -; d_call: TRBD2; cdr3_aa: CSASLGGSTPTDTQYF; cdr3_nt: TGCAGTGCTAGCCTGGGCGGGAGTACGCCGACAGATACGCAGTATTTT
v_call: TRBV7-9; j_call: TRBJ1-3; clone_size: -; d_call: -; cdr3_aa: CASSPSGGSPGNTIYF; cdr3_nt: TGTGCCAGCAGCCCTAGCGGGGGCTCTCCTGGAAACACCATATATTTT
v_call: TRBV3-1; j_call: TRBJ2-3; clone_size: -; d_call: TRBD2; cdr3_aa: CASSTRTSGSFSTDTQYF; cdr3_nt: TGTGCCAGCAGCACCCGGACTAGCGGAAGCTTTAGCACAGATACGCAGTATTTT
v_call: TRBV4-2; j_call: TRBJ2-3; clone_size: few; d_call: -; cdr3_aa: CASSQVEPVSSTDTQYF; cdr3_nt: TGTGCCAGCAGCCAAGTAGAACCAGTTTCTAGCACAGATACGCAGTATTTT
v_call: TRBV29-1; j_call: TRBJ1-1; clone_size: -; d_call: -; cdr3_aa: CSVDRYTEAFF; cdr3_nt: TGCAGCGTTGATCGGTACACTGAAGCTTTCTTT
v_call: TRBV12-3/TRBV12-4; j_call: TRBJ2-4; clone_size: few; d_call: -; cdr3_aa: CASSFRQRVAKNIQYF; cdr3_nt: TGTGCCAGCAGTTTTCGGCAGAGAGTAGCCAAAAACATTCAGTACTTC
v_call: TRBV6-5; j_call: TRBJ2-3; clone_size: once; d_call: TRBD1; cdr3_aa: CASSFLTGGLTDTQYF; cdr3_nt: TGTGCCAGCAGTTTTCTAACAGGGGGCTTAACAGATACGCAGTATTTT
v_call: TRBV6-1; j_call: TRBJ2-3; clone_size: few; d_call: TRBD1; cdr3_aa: CASRGDRGSTDTQYF; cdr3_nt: TGTGCCAGCAGGGGTGACAGGGGGAGCACAGATACGCAGTATTTT
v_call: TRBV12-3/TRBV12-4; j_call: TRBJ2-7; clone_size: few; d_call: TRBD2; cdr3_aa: CASTAGGGRYEQYF; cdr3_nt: TGTGCCAGCACCGCGGGGGGGGGCAGATACGAGCAGTACTTC
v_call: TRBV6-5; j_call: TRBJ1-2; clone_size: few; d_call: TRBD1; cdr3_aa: CASSASTGGYGYTF; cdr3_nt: TGTGCCAGCAGTGCCTCGACAGGGGGGTATGGCTACACCTTC
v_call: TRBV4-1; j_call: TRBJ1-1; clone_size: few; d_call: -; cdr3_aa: CASSQAKIMNTEAFF; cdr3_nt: TGCGCCAGCAGCCAAGCTAAGATTATGAACACTGAAGCTTTCTTT
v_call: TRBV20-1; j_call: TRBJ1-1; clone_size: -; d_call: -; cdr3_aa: CSVGGGQVMNTEAFF; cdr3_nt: TGCAGTGTTGGTGGGGGACAAGTAATGAACACTGAAGCTTTCTTT
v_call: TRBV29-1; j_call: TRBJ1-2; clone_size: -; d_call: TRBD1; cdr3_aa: CSVGQGYGYTF; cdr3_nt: TGCAGCGTGGGACAGGGGTACGGCTACACCTTC
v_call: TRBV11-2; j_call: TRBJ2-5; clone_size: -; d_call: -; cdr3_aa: CASDGPTGREGVGETQYF; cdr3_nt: TGTGCCAGCGATGGCCCAACCGGAAGGGAAGGAGTCGGAGAGACCCAGTACTTC
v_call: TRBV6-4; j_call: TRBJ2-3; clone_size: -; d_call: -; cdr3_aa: CASSEVGGTDTQYF; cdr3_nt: TGTGCCAGCAGTGAAGTCGGCGGCACAGATACGCAGTATTTT
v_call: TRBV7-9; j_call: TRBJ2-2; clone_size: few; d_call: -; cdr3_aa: CASSFGHTGELFF; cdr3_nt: TGTGCCAGCAGCTTCGGGCACACCGGGGAGCTGTTTTTT
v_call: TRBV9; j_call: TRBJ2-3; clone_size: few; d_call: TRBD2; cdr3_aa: CASSVTLAGVGDTQYF; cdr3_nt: TGTGCCAGCAGCGTAACCCTAGCGGGAGTGGGAGATACGCAGTATTTT
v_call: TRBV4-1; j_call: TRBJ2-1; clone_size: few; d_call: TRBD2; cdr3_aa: CASSQLLAGVHEQFF; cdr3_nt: TGCGCCAGCAGCCAATTACTAGCGGGAGTACATGAGCAGTTCTTC
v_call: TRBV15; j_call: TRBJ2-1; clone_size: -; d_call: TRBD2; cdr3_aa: CATSRRLSPSGSYNEQFF; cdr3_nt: TGTGCCACCAGCCGAAGACTGAGTCCTAGCGGAAGTTACAATGAGCAGTTCTTC
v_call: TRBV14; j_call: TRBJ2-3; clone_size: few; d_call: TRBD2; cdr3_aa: CASSPGLAGKLDTQYF; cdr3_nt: TGTGCCAGCAGTCCAGGACTAGCGGGAAAATTGGATACGCAGTATTTT
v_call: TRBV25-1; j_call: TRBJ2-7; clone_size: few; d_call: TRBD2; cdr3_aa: CASSDPAGDSYEQYF; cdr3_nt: TGTGCCAGCAGTGATCCCGCGGGGGATTCCTACGAGCAGTACTTC
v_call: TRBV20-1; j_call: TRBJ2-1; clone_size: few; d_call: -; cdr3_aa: CSAAGTPISSYNEQFF; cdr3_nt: TGCAGTGCTGCCGGGACCCCCATCAGCTCCTACAATGAGCAGTTCTTC
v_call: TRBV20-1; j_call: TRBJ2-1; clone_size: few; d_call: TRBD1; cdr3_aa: CCARDLRTGGSYNEQFF; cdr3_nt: TGCTGTGCTAGAGACCTCCGGACAGGGGGCAGCTACAATGAGCAGTTCTTC
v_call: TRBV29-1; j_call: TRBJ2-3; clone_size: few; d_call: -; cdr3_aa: CSAVGGGPDTQYF; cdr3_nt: TGCAGCGCTGTAGGTGGGGGCCCAGATACGCAGTATTTT
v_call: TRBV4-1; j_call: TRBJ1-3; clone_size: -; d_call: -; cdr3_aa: CASSQLHLASSPGNTIYF; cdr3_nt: TGCGCCAGCAGCCAGTTACACCTGGCATCTAGCCCTGGAAACACCATATATTTT
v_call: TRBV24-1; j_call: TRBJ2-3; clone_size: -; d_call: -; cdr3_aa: CATSDPPGGTSTDTQYF; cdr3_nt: TGTGCCACCAGTGATCCCCCGGGGGGCACTAGCACAGATACGCAGTATTTT
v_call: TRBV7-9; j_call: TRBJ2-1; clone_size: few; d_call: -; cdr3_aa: CASSPKTRNEQFF; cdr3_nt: TGTGCCAGCAGCCCGAAAACTAGGAATGAGCAGTTCTTC
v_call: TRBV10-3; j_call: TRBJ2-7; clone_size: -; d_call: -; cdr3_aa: CAIRSTANSYEQYF; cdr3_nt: TGTGCCATCAGATCTACCGCCAACTCCTACGAGCAGTACTTC
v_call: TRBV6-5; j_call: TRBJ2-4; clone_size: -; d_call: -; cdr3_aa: CASSYGGENIQYF; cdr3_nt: TGTGCCAGCAGTTACGGCGGGGAGAACATTCAGTACTTC
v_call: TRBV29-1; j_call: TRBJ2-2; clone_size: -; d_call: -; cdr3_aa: CSAERLGLQGTANTGELFF; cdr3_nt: TGCAGCGCTGAGCGCCTCGGTTTACAGGGAACAGCGAACACCGGGGAGCTGTTTTTT
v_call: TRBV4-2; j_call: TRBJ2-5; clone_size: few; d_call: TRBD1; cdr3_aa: CASSHDRGPLAETQYF; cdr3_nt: TGTGCCAGCAGCCATGACAGGGGACCCTTAGCGGAGACCCAGTACTTC
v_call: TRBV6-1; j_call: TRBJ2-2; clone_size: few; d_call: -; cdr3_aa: CASSPWRGHNTGELFF; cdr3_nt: TGTGCCAGCAGTCCCTGGCGGGGCCATAACACCGGGGAGCTGTTTTTT
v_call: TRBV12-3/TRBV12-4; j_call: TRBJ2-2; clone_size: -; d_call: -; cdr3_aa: CASSLTGRVTGELFF; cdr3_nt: TGTGCCAGCAGTTTGACCGGCAGGGTCACCGGGGAGCTGTTTTTT
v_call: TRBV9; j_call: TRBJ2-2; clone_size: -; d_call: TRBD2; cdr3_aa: CASSVRTSWTSGRTIPGELFF; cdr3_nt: TGTGCCAGCAGCGTAAGGACGTCATGGACTAGCGGGAGGACGATCCCCGGGGAGCTGTTTTTT
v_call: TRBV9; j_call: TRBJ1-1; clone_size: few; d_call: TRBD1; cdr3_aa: CASSKRDRGKVLNTEAFF; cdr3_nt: TGTGCCAGCAGCAAACGGGACAGGGGAAAGGTCCTGAACACTGAAGCTTTCTTT
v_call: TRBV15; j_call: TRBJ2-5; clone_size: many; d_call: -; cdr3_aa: CATSRRVKETQYF; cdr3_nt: TGTGCCACCAGCCGGCGGGTAAAAGAGACCCAGTACTTC
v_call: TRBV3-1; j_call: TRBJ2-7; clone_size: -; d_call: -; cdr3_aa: CASSQIFSYEQYF; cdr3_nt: TGTGCCAGCAGCCAAATTTTCTCCTACGAGCAGTACTTC
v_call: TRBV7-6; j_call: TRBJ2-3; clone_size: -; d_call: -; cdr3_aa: CASSLGVISTDTQYF; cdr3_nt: TGTGCCAGCAGCTTGGGGGTTATTAGCACAGATACGCAGTATTTT
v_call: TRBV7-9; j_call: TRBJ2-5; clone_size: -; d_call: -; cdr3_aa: CASSLGFASLQETQYF; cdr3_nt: TGTGCCAGCAGCTTAGGGTTTGCCAGCCTGCAAGAGACCCAGTACTTC
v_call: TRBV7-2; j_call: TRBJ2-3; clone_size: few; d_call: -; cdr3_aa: CASSRRRTSTDTQYF; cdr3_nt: TGTGCCAGCAGCCGCAGGAGAACGAGCACAGATACGCAGTATTTT
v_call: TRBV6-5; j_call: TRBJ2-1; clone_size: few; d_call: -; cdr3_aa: CASSSPTRFQFF; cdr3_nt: TGTGCCAGCAGTTCCCCCACGCGCTTCCAGTTCTTC